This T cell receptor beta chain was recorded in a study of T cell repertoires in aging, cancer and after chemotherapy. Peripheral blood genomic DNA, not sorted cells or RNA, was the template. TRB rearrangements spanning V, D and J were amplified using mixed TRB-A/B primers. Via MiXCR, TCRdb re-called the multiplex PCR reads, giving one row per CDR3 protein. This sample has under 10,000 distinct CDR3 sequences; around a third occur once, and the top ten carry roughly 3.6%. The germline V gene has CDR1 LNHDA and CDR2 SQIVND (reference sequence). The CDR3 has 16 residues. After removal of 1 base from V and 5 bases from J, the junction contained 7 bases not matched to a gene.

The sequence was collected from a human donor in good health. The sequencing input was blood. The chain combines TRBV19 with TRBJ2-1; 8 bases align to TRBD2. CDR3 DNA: TGTGCCAGTAGTATAGGTGGCGGGGGGCCCCACAATGAGCAGTTCTTC. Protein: CASSIGGGGPHNEQFF.